This T cell receptor (beta chain) stems from a study of T-cell memory formation after mild COVID-19 listed by TCRdb under 2021. Describing the broader study: TCR sequence clusters from the two donors were largely donor specific. Longitudinal TCRalpha and TCRbeta repertoire sequencing tracked T-cell clones expanding and contracting after mild COVID-19 in two donors. Two young, previously healthy adult volunteers, one female and one male, were included in the cohort. General conclusions and limits of the study: Contracting CD4+ clones were found mainly in CM and EM memory subsets, while CD8+ clones were enriched in EMRA. Only two mild cases were covered by the study, and larger cohorts that include severe cases with pre-infection samples were considered necessary. Balanced CD4/CD8 phenotypes were observed for clones contracting from day 15 to 85, whereas a bias towards CD4+ was observed for a second wave of clones expanding from day 15 to 37. SARS-CoV-2 specificity was not confirmed for the second-wave clones peaking on day 37. Some responding clones were found in pre-infection memory, which suggests that pre-existing cross-reactive memory T cells took part in the SARS-CoV-2 response.

Ficoll-Paque density gradient centrifugation was the method used to isolate PBMCs. Concerning this clonotype: The antigen this receptor binds is unknown. Base qualities are not at hand, and no much larger clone is one base apart.

The sequencer listed for this sample is Illumina NovaSeq 6000. TCRalpha and TCRbeta cDNA libraries were constructed by 5'RACE with constant-segment primers, with sample barcodes and unique molecular identifiers being introduced. Trizol reagent was used to extract RNA from every sample. Amplification of the libraries took two PCR steps, and the second step added a second sample barcode plus Illumina TruSeq adapters. The libraries were sequenced on an Illumina NovaSeq using 2 x 150 bp paired-end reads. The authors' pipeline ran thus. The reads were demultiplexed and collapsed into UMI-guided consensus sequences using migec v1.2.7. Using mixcr v2.1.11, UMI consensuses were aligned to TRA and TRB V and J templates and then assembled into clonotypes. Clonotypes were classified as expanded or contracted when called significant by both edgeR and NoisET, with noise models trained on biological replicates. For edgeR calls, a false discovery rate-adjusted p below 0.01 and a log2 fold-change threshold of 1 were applied. As an exploratory analysis of dynamics, PCA with hierarchical clustering was applied to max-normalized trajectories of the 1000 most abundant clonotypes. Each responding clone was given a CD4 or CD8 phenotype based on the CD4+ and CD8+ repertoires, which had been sequenced separately. TCRdb reanalyzed the raw reads on its own, using fastp at Q25 for trimming and MiXCR for clone calling, and kept in-frame beta chains. Each CDR3 protein gets just one entry, which takes the most common genes and DNA from the rows behind it. What appears here as the V and J calls and clone size reflects TCRdb's work, not the paper's. The sample includes a few hundred thousand distinct CDR3 sequences, with roughly 18% observed a single time. Roughly 23% of the sample is in the top ten clones.

The germline V gene (reference sequence) sets CDR1 to SGHNT and CDR2 to YYREEE. V is cut back by 6 bases and J by 9 bases, with 3 bases in the junction unmatched. CDR3 length: 12 amino acids, cysteine to phenylalanine. CDR3 DNA only is kept here, 36 bases in frame from base 1. The clonotype originates from a young man who had mild COVID-19 (a few samples of this study predate the infection). The sample titles of this study are shuffled in the database, so cell type and time point are left out; the donor was told from shared clones. Recombination linked TRBV5-4 to TRBJ1-2, with 12 junctional bases fitting TRBD1. Source material: PBMCs or a T cell subset sorted from them (not recorded which). For the CDR3, the sequence is CASTGTGGRYTF. The DNA reads TGTGCCAGCACCGGGACAGGGGGCCGCTACACCTTC.